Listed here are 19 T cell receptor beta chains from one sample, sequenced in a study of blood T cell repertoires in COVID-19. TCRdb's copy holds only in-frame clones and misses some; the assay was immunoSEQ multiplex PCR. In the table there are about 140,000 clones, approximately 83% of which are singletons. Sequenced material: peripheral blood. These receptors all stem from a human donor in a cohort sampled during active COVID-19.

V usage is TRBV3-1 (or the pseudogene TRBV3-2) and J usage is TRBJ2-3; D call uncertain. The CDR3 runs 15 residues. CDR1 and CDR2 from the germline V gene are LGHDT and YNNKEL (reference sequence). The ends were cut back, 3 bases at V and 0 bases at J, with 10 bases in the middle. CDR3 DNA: TGTGCCAGCAGCCAGCGCTCCCGGAGCACAGATACGCAGTATTTT. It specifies CASSQRSRSTDTQYF.

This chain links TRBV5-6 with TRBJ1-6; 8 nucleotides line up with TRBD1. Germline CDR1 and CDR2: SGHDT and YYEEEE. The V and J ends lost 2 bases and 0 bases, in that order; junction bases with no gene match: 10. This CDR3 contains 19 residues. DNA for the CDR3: TGTGCCAGCAGCTTCAGGAGGACAGGGCAGAGCTCCTATAATTCACCCCTCCACTTT. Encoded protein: CASSFRRTGQSSYNSPLHF.

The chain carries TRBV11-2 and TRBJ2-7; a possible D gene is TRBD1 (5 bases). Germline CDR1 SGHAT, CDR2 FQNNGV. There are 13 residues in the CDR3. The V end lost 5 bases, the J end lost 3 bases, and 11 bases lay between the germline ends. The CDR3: CASSPRVLYEQYF. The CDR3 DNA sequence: TGTGCCAGCAGCCCCAGGGTCCTCTACGAGCAGTACTTC.

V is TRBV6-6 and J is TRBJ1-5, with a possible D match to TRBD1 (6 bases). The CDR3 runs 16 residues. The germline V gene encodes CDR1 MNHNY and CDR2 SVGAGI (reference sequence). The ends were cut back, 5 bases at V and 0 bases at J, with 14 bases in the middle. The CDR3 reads CASSRTGSNSNQPQHF. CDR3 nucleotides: TGTGCCAGCAGTCGAACAGGGAGCAATAGCAATCAGCCCCAGCATTTT.

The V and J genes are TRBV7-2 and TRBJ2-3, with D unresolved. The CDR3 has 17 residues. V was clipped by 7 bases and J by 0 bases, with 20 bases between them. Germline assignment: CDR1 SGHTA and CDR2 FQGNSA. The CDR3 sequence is CASTLPRSGHSTDTQYF. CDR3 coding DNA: TGTGCCAGCACCCTACCCCGGTCGGGTCATAGCACAGATACGCAGTATTTT.

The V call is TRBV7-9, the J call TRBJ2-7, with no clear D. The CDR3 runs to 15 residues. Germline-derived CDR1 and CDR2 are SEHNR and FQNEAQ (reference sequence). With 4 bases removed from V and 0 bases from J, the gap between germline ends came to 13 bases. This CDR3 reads CASSSTVSSSYEQYF. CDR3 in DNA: TGTGCCAGCAGCTCCACCGTTTCGAGCTCCTACGAGCAGTACTTC.

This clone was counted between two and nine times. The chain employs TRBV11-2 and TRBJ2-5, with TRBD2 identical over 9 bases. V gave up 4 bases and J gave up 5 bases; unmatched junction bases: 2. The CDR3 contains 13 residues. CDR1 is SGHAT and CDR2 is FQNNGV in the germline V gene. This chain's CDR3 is CASSSGLAETQYF. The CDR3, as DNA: TGTGCCAGCAGCTCCGGACTAGCGGAGACCCAGTACTTC.

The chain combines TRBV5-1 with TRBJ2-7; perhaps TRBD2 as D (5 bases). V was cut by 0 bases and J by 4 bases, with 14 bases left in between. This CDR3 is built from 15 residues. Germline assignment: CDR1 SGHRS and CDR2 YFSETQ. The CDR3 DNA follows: TGCGCCAGCAGCTTGGTACGGGGTCCCCTATACGAGCAGTACTTC. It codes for CASSLVRGPLYEQYF. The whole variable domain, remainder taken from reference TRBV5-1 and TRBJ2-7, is KAGVTQTPRYLIKTRGQQVTLSCSPISGHRSVSWYQQTPGQGLQFLFEYFSETQRNKGNFPGRFSGRQFSNSRSEMNVSTLELGDSALYLCASSLVRGPLYEQYFGPGTRLTVT.

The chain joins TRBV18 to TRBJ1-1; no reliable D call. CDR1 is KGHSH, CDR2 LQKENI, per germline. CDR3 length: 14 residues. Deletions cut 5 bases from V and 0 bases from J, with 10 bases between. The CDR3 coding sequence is TGTGCCAGCTCATCTTATACACTGAACACTGAAGCTTTCTTT. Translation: CASSSYTLNTEAFF. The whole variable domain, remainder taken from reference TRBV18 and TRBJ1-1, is NAGVMQNPRHLVRRRGQEARLRCSPMKGHSHVYWYRQLPEEGLKFMVYLQKENIIDESGMPKERFSAEFPKEGPSILRIQQVVRGDSAAYFCASSSYTLNTEAFFGQGTRLTVV.

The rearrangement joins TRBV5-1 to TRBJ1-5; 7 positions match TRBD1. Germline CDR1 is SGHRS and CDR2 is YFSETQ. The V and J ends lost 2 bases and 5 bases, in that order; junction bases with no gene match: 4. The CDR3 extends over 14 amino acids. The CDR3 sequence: CASSFEGADQPQHF. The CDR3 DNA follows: TGCGCCAGCAGCTTCGAGGGGGCGGATCAGCCCCAGCATTTT.

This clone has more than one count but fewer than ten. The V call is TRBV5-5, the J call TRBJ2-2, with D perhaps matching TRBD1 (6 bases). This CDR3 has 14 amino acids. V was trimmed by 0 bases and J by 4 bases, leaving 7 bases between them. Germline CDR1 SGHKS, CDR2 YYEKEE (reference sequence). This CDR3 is CASSLDRVTGELFF. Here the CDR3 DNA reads TGTGCCAGCAGCTTGGACAGGGTCACCGGGGAGCTGTTTTTT.

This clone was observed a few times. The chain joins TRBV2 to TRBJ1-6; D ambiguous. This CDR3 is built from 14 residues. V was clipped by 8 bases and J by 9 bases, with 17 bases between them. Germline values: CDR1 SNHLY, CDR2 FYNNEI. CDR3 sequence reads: CASQKDSFGSPLHF. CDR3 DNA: TGTGCCAGCCAAAAGGACTCTTTCGGTTCACCCCTCCACTTT.

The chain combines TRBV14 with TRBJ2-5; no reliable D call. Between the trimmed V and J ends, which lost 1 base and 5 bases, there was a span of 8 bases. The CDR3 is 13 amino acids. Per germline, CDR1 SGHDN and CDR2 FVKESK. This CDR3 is CASSQGLLETQYF. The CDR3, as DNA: TGTGCCAGCAGCCAAGGGCTTCTGGAGACCCAGTACTTC.

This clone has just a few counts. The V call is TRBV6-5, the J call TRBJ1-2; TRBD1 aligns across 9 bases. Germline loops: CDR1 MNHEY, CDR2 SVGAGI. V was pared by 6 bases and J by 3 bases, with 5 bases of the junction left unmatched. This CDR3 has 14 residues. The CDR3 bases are TGTGCCAGCAGGGGGACAGGGAGAGACTATGGCTACACCTTC. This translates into CASRGTGRDYGYTF.

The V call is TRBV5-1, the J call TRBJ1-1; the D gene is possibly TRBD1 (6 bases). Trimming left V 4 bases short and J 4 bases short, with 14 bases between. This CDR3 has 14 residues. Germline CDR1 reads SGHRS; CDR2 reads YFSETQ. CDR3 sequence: CASSPEAGVTEAFF. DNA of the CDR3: TGCGCCAGCAGCCCGGAGGCAGGGGTCACTGAAGCTTTCTTT.

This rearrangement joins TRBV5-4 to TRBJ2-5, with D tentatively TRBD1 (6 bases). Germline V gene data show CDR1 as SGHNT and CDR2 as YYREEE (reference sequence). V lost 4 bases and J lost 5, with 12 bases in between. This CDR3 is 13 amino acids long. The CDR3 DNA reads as TGTGCCAGCAGCATACAGGGCTATGAGACCCAGTACTTC. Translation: CASSIQGYETQYF.

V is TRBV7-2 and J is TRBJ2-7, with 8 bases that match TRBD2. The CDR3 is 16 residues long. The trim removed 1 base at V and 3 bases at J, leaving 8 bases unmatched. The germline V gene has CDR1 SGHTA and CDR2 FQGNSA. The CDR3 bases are TGTGCCAGCAGCTTAGATGTTACGGGGGGGTACTACGAGCAGTACTTC. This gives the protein CASSLDVTGGYYEQYF.

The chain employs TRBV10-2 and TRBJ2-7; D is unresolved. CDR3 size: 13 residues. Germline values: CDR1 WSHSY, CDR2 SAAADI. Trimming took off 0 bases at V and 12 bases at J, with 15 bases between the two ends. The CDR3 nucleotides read TGCGCCAGCAGTGAGTCCACTCTTCGCCCTCGGTACTTC. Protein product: CASSESTLRPRYF.

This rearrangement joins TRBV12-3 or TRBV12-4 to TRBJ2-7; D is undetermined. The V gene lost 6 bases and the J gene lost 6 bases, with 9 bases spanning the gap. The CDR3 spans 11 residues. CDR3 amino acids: CASREYLEQYF. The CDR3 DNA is TGTGCCAGCAGGGAGTACCTCGAGCAGTACTTC.